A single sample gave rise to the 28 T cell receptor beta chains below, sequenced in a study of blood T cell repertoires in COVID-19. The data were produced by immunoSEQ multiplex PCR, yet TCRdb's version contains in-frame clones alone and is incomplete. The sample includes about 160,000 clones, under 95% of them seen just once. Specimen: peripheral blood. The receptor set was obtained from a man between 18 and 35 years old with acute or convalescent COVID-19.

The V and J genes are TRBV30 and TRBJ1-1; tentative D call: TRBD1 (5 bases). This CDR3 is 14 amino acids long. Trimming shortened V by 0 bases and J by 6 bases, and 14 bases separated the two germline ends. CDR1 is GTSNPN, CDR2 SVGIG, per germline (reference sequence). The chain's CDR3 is CAWSVRSRDSEAFF. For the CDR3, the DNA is TGTGCCTGGAGTGTACGATCCCGGGACTCTGAAGCTTTCTTT.

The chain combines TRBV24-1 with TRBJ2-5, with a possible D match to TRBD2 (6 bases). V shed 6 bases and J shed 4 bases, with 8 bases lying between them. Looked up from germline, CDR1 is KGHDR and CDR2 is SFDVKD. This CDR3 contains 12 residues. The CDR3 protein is CATSTEGETQYF. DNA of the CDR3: TGTGCCACCAGTACGGAGGGAGAGACCCAGTACTTC.

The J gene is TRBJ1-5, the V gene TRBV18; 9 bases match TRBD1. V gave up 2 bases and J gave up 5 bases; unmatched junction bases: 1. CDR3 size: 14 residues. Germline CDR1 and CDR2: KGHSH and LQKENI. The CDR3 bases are TGTGCCAGCTCACCAAGGGACAGGGATCAGCCCCAGCATTTT. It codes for CASSPRDRDQPQHF.

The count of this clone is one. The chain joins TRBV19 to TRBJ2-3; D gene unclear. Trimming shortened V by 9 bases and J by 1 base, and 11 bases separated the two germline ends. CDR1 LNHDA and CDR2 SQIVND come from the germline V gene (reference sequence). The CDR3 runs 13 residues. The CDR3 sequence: CASRHTGTDTQYF. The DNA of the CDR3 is TGTGCCAGCCGACACACAGGCACAGATACGCAGTATTTT.

CDR3 DNA: TGTGCCATCAGTGATATCGTTAAGGGGACAGAGGAAGCTTTCTTT. It translates to CAISDIVKGTEEAFF. The chain uses TRBV10-3 and TRBJ1-1; TRBD1 agrees at 7 bases. Trimming took 3 bases from V and 8 from J; bases not matched to a gene: 12. Germline CDR1 reads ENHRY; CDR2 reads SYGVKD. The CDR3 extends over 15 amino acids.

CDR3 DNA sequence: TGTGCCAGCAGGGAAAGGGGACTAGCGGGACTAAGCTCCTACAATGAGCAGTTCTTC. Protein: CASRERGLAGLSSYNEQFF. This chain uses TRBV28 with TRBJ2-1, with 13 nucleotides matching TRBD2. The CDR3 sequence is 19 residues long. V gave up 6 bases and J gave up 0 bases; unmatched junction bases: 11. Germline CDR1 and CDR2: MDHEN and SYDVKM.

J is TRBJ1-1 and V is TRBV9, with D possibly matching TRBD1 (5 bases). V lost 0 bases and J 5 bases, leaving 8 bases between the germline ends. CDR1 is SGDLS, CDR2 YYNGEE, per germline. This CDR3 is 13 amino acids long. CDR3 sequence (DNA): TGTGCCAGCAGCGTAGATGGGGGGACTGAAGCTTTCTTT. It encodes CASSVDGGTEAFF.

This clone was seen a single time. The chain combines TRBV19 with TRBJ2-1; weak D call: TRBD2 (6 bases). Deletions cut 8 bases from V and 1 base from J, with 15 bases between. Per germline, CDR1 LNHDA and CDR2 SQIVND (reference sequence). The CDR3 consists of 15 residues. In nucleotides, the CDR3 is TGTGCCAGTCGGCCGGCGCGGGGTTCCTACAATGAGCAGTTCTTC. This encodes CASRPARGSYNEQFF.

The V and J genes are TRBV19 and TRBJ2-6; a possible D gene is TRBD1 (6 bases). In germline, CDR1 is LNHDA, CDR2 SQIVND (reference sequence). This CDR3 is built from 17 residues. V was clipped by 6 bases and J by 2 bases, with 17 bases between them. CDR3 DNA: TGTGCCAGTAGGGACACAGGGTTAAAAGCTGGGGCCAACGTCCTGACTTTC. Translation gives CASRDTGLKAGANVLTF. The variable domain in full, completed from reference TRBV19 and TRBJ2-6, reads DGGITQSPKYLFRKEGQNVTLSCEQNLNHDAMYWYRQDPGQGLRLIYYSQIVNDFQKGDIAEGYSVSREKKESFPLTVTSAQKNPTAFYLCASRDTGLKAGANVLTFGAGSRLTVL.

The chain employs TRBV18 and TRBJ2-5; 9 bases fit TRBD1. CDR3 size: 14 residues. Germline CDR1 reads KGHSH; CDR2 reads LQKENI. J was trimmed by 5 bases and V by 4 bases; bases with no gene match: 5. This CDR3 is CASSLTGGSETQYF. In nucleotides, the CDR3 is TGTGCCAGCTCACTTACAGGGGGCTCGGAGACCCAGTACTTC.

The CDR3 DNA sequence: TGTGCCAGCAACGACAGGGAGAATTCACCCCTCCACTTT. Encoded protein: CASNDRENSPLHF. The chain has TRBV28 and TRBJ1-6, with 7 bases that match TRBD1. Germline V CDR1 and CDR2: MDHEN, SYDVKM. The V gene end was trimmed by 7 bases and the J gene end by 7 bases; junction bases not matched to a gene: 4. The CDR3 spans 13 residues.

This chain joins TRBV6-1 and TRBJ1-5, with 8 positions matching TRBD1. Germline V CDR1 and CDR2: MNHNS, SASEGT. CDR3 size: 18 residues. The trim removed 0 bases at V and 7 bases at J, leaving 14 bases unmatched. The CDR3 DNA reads TGTGCCAGCAGTGAAGCGCTACCTGGACAGGGAACAAGCCAGCCCCAGCATTTT. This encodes CASSEALPGQGTSQPQHF.

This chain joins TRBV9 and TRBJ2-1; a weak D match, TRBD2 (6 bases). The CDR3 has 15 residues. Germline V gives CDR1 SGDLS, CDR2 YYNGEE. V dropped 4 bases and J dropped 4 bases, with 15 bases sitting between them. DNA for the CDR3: TGTGCCAGCAGCCGGTACGTGGGGACTTACAATGAGCAGTTCTTC. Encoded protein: CASSRYVGTYNEQFF.

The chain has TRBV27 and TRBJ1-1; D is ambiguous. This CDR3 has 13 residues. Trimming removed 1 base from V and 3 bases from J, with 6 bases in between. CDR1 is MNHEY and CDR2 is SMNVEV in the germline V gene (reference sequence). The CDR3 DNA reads TGTGCCAGCAGTTTATATGAGTACACTGAAGCTTTCTTT. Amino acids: CASSLYEYTEAFF.

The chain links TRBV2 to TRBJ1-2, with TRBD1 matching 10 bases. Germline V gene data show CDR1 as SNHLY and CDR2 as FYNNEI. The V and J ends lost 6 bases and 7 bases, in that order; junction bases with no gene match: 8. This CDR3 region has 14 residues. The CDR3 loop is CASRRVGTGVGYTF. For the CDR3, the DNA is TGTGCCAGCAGGAGGGTCGGGACAGGGGTTGGCTACACCTTC. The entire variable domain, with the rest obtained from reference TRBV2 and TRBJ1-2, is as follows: EPEVTQTPSHQVTQMGQEVILRCVPISNHLYFYWYRQILGQKVEFLVSFYNNEISEKSEIFDDQFSVERPDGSNFTLKIRSTKLEDSAMYFCASRRVGTGVGYTFGSGTRLTVV.

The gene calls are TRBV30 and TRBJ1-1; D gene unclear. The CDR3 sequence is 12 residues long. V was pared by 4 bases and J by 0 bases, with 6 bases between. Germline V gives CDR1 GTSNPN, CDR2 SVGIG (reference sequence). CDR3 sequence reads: CAWKLVNTEAFF. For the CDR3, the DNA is TGTGCCTGGAAATTAGTGAACACTGAAGCTTTCTTT. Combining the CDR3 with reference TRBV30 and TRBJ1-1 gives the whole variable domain SQTIHQWPATLVQPVGSPLSLECTVEGTSNPNLYWYRQAAGRGLQLLFYSVGIGQISSEVPQNLSASRPQDRQFILSSKKLLLSDSGFYLCAWKLVNTEAFFGQGTRLTVV.

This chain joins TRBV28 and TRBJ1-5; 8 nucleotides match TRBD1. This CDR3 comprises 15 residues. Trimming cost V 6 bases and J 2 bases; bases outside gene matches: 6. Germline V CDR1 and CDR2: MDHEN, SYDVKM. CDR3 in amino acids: CASSPGQGGNQPQHF. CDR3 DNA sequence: TGTGCCAGCAGCCCAGGACAGGGTGGCAATCAGCCCCAGCATTTT.

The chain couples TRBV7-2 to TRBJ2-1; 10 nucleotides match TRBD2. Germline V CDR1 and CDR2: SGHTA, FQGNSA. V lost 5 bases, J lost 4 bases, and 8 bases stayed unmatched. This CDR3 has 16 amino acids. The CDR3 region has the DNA TGTGCCAGCAGCCCCGTAGCGGGAGGCCGATACAATGAGCAGTTCTTC. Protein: CASSPVAGGRYNEQFF.

CDR3 nucleotide sequence: TGTGCCAGCTCACCACCGGGACTAACCTCCTACGAGCAGTACTTC. It codes for CASSPPGLTSYEQYF. This sequence joins TRBV18 and TRBJ2-7; 7 nucleotides match TRBD2. This CDR3 contains 15 residues. Losses at the gene ends were 0 bases for V and 0 bases for J; bases not matched to a gene: 2. CDR1 is KGHSH and CDR2 is LQKENI in the germline V gene.

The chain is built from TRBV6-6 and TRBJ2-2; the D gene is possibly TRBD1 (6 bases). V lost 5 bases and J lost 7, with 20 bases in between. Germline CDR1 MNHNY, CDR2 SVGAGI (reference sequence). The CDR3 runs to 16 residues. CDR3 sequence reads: CASSRLTGKGNGELFF. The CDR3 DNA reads TGTGCCAGCAGTCGACTAACAGGGAAGGGTAACGGGGAGCTGTTTTTT.

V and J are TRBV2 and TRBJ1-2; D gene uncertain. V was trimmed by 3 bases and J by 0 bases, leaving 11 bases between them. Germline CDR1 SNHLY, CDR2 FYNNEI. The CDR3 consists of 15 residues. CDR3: CASSDLGSANYGYTF. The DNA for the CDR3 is TGTGCCAGCAGTGATTTAGGCAGCGCTAACTATGGCTACACCTTC. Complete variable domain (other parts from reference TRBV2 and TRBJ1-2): EPEVTQTPSHQVTQMGQEVILRCVPISNHLYFYWYRQILGQKVEFLVSFYNNEISEKSEIFDDQFSVERPDGSNFTLKIRSTKLEDSAMYFCASSDLGSANYGYTFGSGTRLTVV.

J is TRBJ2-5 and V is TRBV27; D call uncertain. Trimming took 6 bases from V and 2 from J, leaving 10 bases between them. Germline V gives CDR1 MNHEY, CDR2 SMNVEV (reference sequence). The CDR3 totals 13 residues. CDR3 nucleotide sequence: TGTGCCAGCAGCCAGTGGCTTCAAGAGACCCAGTACTTC. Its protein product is CASSQWLQETQYF.

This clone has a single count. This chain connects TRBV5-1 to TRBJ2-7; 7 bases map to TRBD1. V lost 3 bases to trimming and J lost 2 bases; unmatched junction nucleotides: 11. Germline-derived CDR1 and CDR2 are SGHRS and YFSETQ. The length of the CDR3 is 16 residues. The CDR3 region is CASSSLLKTGTYEQYF. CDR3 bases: TGCGCCAGCAGCTCACTTCTCAAGACAGGGACCTACGAGCAGTACTTC. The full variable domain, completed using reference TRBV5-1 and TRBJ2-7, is KAGVTQTPRYLIKTRGQQVTLSCSPISGHRSVSWYQQTPGQGLQFLFEYFSETQRNKGNFPGRFSGRQFSNSRSEMNVSTLELGDSALYLCASSSLLKTGTYEQYFGPGTRLTVT.

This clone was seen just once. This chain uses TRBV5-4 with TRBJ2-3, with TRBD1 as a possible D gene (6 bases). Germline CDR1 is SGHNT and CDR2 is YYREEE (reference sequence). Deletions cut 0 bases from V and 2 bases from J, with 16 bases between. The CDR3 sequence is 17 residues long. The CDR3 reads CASSLDPGARFTDTQYF. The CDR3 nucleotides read TGTGCCAGCAGCTTGGACCCAGGGGCGCGGTTCACAGATACGCAGTATTTT. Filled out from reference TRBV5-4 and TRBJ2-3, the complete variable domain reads ETGVTQSPTHLIKTRGQQVTLRCSSQSGHNTVSWYQQALGQGPQFIFQYYREEENGRGNFPPRFSGLQFPNYSSELNVNALELDDSALYLCASSLDPGARFTDTQYFGPGTRLTVL.

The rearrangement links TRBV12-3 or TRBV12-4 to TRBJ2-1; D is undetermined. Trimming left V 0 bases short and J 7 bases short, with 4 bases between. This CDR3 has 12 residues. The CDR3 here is CASSLALNEQFF. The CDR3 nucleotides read TGTGCCAGCAGTTTAGCGCTAAATGAGCAGTTCTTC.

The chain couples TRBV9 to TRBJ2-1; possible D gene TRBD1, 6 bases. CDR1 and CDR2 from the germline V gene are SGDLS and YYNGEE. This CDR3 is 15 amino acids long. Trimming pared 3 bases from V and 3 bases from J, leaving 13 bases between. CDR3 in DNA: TGTGCCAGCAGCGCTGGACAGCTTCTCTACAATGAGCAGTTCTTC. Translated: CASSAGQLLYNEQFF. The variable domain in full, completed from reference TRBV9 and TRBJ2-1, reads DSGVTQTPKHLITATGQRVTLRCSPRSGDLSVYWYQQSLDQGLQFLIQYYNGEERAKGNILERFSAQQFPDLHSELNLSSLELGDSALYFCASSAGQLLYNEQFFGPGTRLTVL.

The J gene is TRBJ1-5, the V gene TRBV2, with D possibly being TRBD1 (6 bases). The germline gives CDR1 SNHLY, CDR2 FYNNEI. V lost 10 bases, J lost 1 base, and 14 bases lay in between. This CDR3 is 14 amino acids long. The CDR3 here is CATRGATSNQPQHF. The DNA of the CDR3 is TGTGCCACCCGGGGGGCAACGAGCAATCAGCCCCAGCATTTT.

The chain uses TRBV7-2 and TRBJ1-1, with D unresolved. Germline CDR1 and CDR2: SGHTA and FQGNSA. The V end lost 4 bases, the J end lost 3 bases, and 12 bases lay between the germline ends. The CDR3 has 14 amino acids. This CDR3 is CASSSRPRYTEAFF. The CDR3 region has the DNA TGTGCCAGCAGCTCCCGTCCGAGGTACACTGAAGCTTTCTTT.